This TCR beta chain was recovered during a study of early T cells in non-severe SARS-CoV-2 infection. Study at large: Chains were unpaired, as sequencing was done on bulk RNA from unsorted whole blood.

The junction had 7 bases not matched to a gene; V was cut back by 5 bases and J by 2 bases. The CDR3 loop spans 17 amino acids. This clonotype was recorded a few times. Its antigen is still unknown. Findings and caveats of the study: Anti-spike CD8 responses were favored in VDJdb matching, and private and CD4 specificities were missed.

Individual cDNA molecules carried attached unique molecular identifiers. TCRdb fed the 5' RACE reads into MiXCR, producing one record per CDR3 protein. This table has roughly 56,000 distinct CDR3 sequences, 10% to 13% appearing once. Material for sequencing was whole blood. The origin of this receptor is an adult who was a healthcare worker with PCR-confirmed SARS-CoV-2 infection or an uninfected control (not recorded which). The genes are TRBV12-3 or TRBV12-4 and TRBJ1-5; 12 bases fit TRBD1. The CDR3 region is CASSMGQGALGNQPQHF. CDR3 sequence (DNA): TGTGCCAGCAGTATGGGACAGGGGGCATTGGGCAATCAGCCCCAGCATTTT.